The next 23 T cell receptor beta chains were all read from a single sample in a study of blood T cell repertoires in COVID-19. Measured with immunoSEQ multiplex PCR; TCRdb has only the in-frame clones, and not every one. The repertoire holds roughly 250,000 clones, with approximately 79% as singletons. The sample taken for sequencing was peripheral blood. These receptors came from an elderly woman with active or convalescent COVID-19.

Of note for this clone: The junction differs from germline at one of its ends, possibly a read error. The rearrangement uses TRBV3-1 (or the pseudogene TRBV3-2) and TRBJ2-3; possibly TRBD1 for D (6 bases). Looked up from germline, CDR1 is LGHDT and CDR2 is YNNKEL (reference sequence). This CDR3 contains 15 residues. CDR3 sequence (DNA): TGTGCCAGCAGCCATGGGGGCTCCAGGACAGATGCGCAGTATTTT. Translation: CASSHGGSRTDAQYF.

The chain couples TRBV3-1 (or the pseudogene TRBV3-2) to TRBJ2-4; D gene ambiguous. CDR1 and CDR2 from the germline V gene are LGHDT and YNNKEL (reference sequence). The CDR3 runs to 16 residues. The V end was cut by 5 bases, the J end by 6 bases, with 20 bases between. The CDR3 DNA is TGTGCCAGCAGCTCGCAGAGTGGGCGTATTATAAACATTCAGTACTTC. Its protein product is CASSSQSGRIINIQYF.

The chain has TRBV9 and TRBJ2-7; 9 bases align to TRBD2. Germline values: CDR1 SGDLS, CDR2 YYNGEE. This CDR3 has 16 residues. V shed 0 bases and J 3 bases; nucleotides not matched to a gene: 7. In DNA, the CDR3 is TGTGCCAGCAGCGTAGCGAGCGGGAGGCACGGCTACGAGCAGTACTTC. It encodes CASSVASGRHGYEQYF.

The CDR3 loop reads CASSVEGARNSPLHF. CDR3 nucleotides: TGTGCCAGCAGCGTAGAGGGGGCGCGTAATTCACCCCTCCACTTT. The chain joins TRBV5-5 to TRBJ1-6; TRBD1 agrees at 7 bases. The junction had 7 bases not matched to a gene; V was cut back by 4 bases and J by 6 bases. The CDR3 covers 15 residues. Germline V gene sequence: CDR1 SGHKS, CDR2 YYEKEE (reference sequence).

The genes are TRBV5-1 and TRBJ1-1; weak D call: TRBD1 (6 bases). There are 15 residues in the CDR3. Germline CDR1 SGHRS, CDR2 YFSETQ. Trimming took 2 bases from V and 0 from J, leaving 11 bases between them. CDR3 coding DNA: TGCGCCAGCAGCTTCTACGGACAGATGAACACTGAAGCTTTCTTT. It encodes CASSFYGQMNTEAFF. The full variable domain, rest sourced from reference TRBV5-1 and TRBJ1-1, is KAGVTQTPRYLIKTRGQQVTLSCSPISGHRSVSWYQQTPGQGLQFLFEYFSETQRNKGNFPGRFSGRQFSNSRSEMNVSTLELGDSALYLCASSFYGQMNTEAFFGQGTRLTVV.

The J gene is TRBJ1-5, the V gene TRBV2, with D maybe TRBD1 (6 bases). With 8 bases removed from V and 6 bases from J, the gap between germline ends came to 14 bases. The CDR3 contains 13 residues. From germline, CDR1 is SNHLY and CDR2 FYNNEI. CDR3 DNA: TGTGCCAGCCACAGGGTTTTAGGTCAGCCCCAGCATTTT. Residues: CASHRVLGQPQHF.

The chain employs TRBV18 and TRBJ2-2; 10 bases map to TRBD1. Germline-derived CDR1 and CDR2 are KGHSH and LQKENI. The length of the CDR3 is 16 residues. V dropped 2 bases and J dropped 3; count of bases not matched to a gene: 3. This CDR3 is CASSPRGQGDTGELFF. DNA of the CDR3: TGTGCCAGCTCACCAAGAGGACAGGGGGACACCGGGGAGCTGTTTTTT.

V gene TRBV28 combines with J gene TRBJ2-5, with a weak D call TRBD1 (5 bases). The CDR3 covers 15 residues. Germline V CDR1 and CDR2: MDHEN, SYDVKM. V lost 6 bases, J lost 0 bases, and 14 bases lay in between. CDR3 residues: CASSTSGKYQETQYF. The CDR3 DNA reads TGTGCCAGCAGCACCTCAGGGAAATACCAAGAGACCCAGTACTTC.

V and J are TRBV27 and TRBJ2-5; TRBD1 is a possible D gene (7 bases). The germline gives CDR1 MNHEY, CDR2 SMNVEV (reference sequence). CDR3 length equals 16 residues. The germline V and J ends were trimmed by 11 bases and 5 bases, with 27 bases remaining between them. The CDR3 loop reads CAGWGAEGTDRETQYF. The CDR3 DNA reads TGTGCCGGGTGGGGGGCTGAAGGGACAGACCGGGAGACCCAGTACTTC.

V usage is TRBV7-8 and J usage is TRBJ1-6; D is ambiguous. V shed 5 bases and J shed 6 bases, with 8 bases lying between them. This CDR3 spans 13 amino acids. Germline CDR1 reads SGHVS; CDR2 reads FQNEAQ. CDR3 DNA sequence: TGTGCCAGCAGCCCCGGGATTAATTCACCCCTCCACTTT. Translated: CASSPGINSPLHF.

V and J are TRBV2 and TRBJ1-3; no reliable D call. The germline CDR1 and CDR2 sequences are SNHLY and FYNNEI. Trimming took 4 bases from V and 0 from J, leaving 10 bases between them. This CDR3 has 15 amino acids. DNA of the CDR3: TGTGCCAGCAGTGGACAAAGCTACTCTGGAAACACCATATATTTT. Translated, it gives CASSGQSYSGNTIYF.

The chain carries TRBV10-3 and TRBJ1-1; TRBD1 aligns across 9 bases. There are 11 residues in the CDR3. Germline CDR1 and CDR2: ENHRY and SYGVKD. With 6 bases clipped from V and 11 bases from J, the junction kept 4 bases outside the gene matches. Here the CDR3 DNA reads TGTGCCATCAGACAGGGGGCTAGGGCTTTCTTT. This sequence encodes CAIRQGARAFF.

Here the CDR3 reads CASSEAFGRENYGYTF. The CDR3 nucleotides are TGTGCCAGCAGTGAAGCCTTTGGCAGGGAAAACTATGGCTACACCTTC. The chain uses TRBV6-1 and TRBJ1-2; possible D gene TRBD1, 5 bases. Germline V gene lookup returns CDR1 MNHNS and CDR2 SASEGT. This CDR3 has 16 residues. V was cut by 0 bases and J by 2 bases, with 13 bases left in between.

The V call is TRBV11-2, the J call TRBJ1-2; possible D gene TRBD1, 6 bases. CDR1 is SGHAT, CDR2 FQNNGV, per germline. CDR3 length: 14 amino acids. Trimming took 1 base from V and 8 from J, leaving 14 bases between them. CDR3 DNA: TGTGCCAGCAGCTTAGGTCCCGAGGGGGAGGGCTACACCTTC. Translated, it gives CASSLGPEGEGYTF. Full variable domain (missing parts from reference TRBV11-2 and TRBJ1-2): EAGVAQSPRYKIIEKRQSVAFWCNPISGHATLYWYQQILGQGPKLLIQFQNNGVVDDSQLPKDRFSAERLKGVDSTLKIQPAKLEDSAVYLCASSLGPEGEGYTFGSGTRLTVV.

This chain uses TRBV7-8 with TRBJ2-2, with 9 bases fitting TRBD1. Trimming cost V 5 bases and J 5 bases; bases outside gene matches: 6. The length of the CDR3 is 15 residues. The germline V gene has CDR1 SGHVS and CDR2 FQNEAQ. CDR3 loop: CASSLRQGGTGELFF. Here the CDR3 DNA reads TGTGCCAGCAGCCTCCGACAGGGGGGAACCGGGGAGCTGTTTTTT.

The V and J genes are TRBV5-4 and TRBJ2-2, with 11 positions matching TRBD2. The V segment lost 5 bases and the J segment 3 bases; nucleotides outside the gene matches: 3. Germline V gives CDR1 SGHNT, CDR2 YYREEE (reference sequence). The CDR3 length is 15 residues. CDR3 amino acids: CASRSSGRHTGELFF. Here the CDR3 DNA reads TGTGCCAGCAGGTCTAGCGGGAGGCACACCGGGGAGCTGTTTTTT.

This chain joins TRBV5-1 and TRBJ2-3; TRBD1 matches at 11 bases. Germline V gene lookup returns CDR1 SGHRS and CDR2 YFSETQ. This CDR3 comprises 14 residues. With 9 bases clipped from V and 2 bases from J, the junction kept 5 bases outside the gene matches. The DNA of the CDR3 is TGCGCCACCCGGGACAGGGGGGACACAGATACGCAGTATTTT. It specifies CATRDRGDTDTQYF.

V and J are TRBV5-1 and TRBJ2-7; TRBD1 agrees at 9 bases. Germline V gives CDR1 SGHRS, CDR2 YFSETQ. CDR3 length: 15 residues. The J segment lost 0 bases and the V segment lost 5 bases, leaving 6 bases of the junction unmatched. In DNA, the CDR3 is TGCGCCAGCAGTAGGACAGGGGCCCGCTCCTACGAGCAGTACTTC. It specifies CASSRTGARSYEQYF.

The gene calls are TRBV5-5 and TRBJ2-7, with D perhaps matching TRBD1 (5 bases). The CDR3 spans 16 residues. Trimming removed 0 bases from V and 0 bases from J, with 13 bases in between. In germline, CDR1 is SGHKS, CDR2 YYEKEE (reference sequence). The CDR3 spells CASSLEATVVSYEQYF. CDR3 nucleotides: TGTGCCAGCAGCTTGGAAGCGACAGTAGTCTCCTACGAGCAGTACTTC.

The chain combines TRBV18 with TRBJ2-2; D call uncertain. Trimming removed 4 bases from V and 3 bases from J, with 6 bases in between. CDR1 is KGHSH, CDR2 LQKENI, per germline. The CDR3 spans 13 residues. The CDR3 sequence: CASSQQHTGELFF. The CDR3 bases are TGTGCCAGCTCACAACAGCACACCGGGGAGCTGTTTTTT. Looking up the rest from reference TRBV18 and TRBJ2-2 gives the full variable domain: NAGVMQNPRHLVRRRGQEARLRCSPMKGHSHVYWYRQLPEEGLKFMVYLQKENIIDESGMPKERFSAEFPKEGPSILRIQQVVRGDSAAYFCASSQQHTGELFFGEGSRLTVL.

This clone appeared a single time. V and J are TRBV7-8 and TRBJ2-3; 10 nucleotides match TRBD2. Per the germline V gene, CDR1 is SGHVS and CDR2 is FQNEAQ. V trimming: 2 bases; J trimming: 5 bases; junction bases outside the gene matches: 7. The CDR3 totals 16 residues. CDR3 in DNA: TGTGCCAGCAGCTTACGGGGCCCTAGCGGGAGAGATACGCAGTATTTT. This sequence encodes CASSLRGPSGRDTQYF.

The rearrangement joins TRBV5-1 to TRBJ2-2; D is perhaps TRBD2 (6 bases). Germline V gene sequence: CDR1 SGHRS, CDR2 YFSETQ. This CDR3 comprises 14 residues. Between the trimmed V and J ends, which lost 4 bases and 4 bases, there was a span of 11 bases. The CDR3 DNA sequence: TGCGCCAGCAGCCCGGTCGGGAGCACCGGGGAGCTGTTTTTT. This encodes CASSPVGSTGELFF.

The chain recombines TRBV30 with TRBJ2-2; TRBD1 might be the D (6 bases). Germline CDR1 GTSNPN, CDR2 SVGIG (reference sequence). CDR3 size: 15 residues. V lost 0 bases, J lost 0 bases, and 8 bases lay in between. The CDR3 bases are TGTGCCTGGAGTGTGACAGGACCGAACACCGGGGAGCTGTTTTTT. Amino acid sequence: CAWSVTGPNTGELFF.